What follows is one TCR beta chain and its context. This clone has only a few counts. Its specific antigen is unknown. One base away there is no much larger clone; base qualities are not given. This record comes from a study of a mutant IDH1 vaccine in newly diagnosed glioma (dated by TCRdb to the early 2020s). About the study as a whole: The 30 to 40 treated patients were around 62% male and around 38% female, with a mean age of approximately 40 years. Before enrollment, most patients had been given radiochemotherapy with temozolomide as standard therapy, while the rest had received either radiotherapy alone or temozolomide alone. Peripheral blood samples were drawn at six visits, namely V03 (baseline), V05, V07, V10, V12 and V13. Longitudinal TCRB deep sequencing was done for 20 to 25 treated patients, wherever samples were available for exploratory analyses.

What the authors observed across the whole study: Changes in the top peripheral T cell clonotypes picked up by TCRB sequencing did not appear to be linked to pseudoprogression. Immune responses induced by the vaccine were seen in around 93% of patients across multiple MHC alleles. PBMC samples for TCRB deep sequencing were selected based on availability. It was noted by the authors that analyses of patient blood samples could not be reproduced owing to sample limitations.

The time point label of this sample denotes: baseline, week 1 (first vaccination visit). What the treatment or condition label conveys for this sample: pre-vaccination baseline after standard-of-care therapy. Newly diagnosed WHO grade 3 or 4 IDH1-mutant astrocytomas showing loss of nuclear ATRX were present in the donors. The samples were drawn from NOA16, a multicentre, single-arm, open-label phase I trial in Germany that tested a mutant IDH1 peptide vaccine in humans for the first time. For immunogenicity testing, the blood drawn at visit V03 was used as the baseline sample. Genomic DNA for TCRB sequencing was extracted from EDTA blood using the DNeasy Blood and Tissue Kit. Receptor amplification or capture employed the immunoSEQ multiplex PCR assay. Rearranged TCR beta chain sequences were amplified with the hsTCRB Kit following the manufacturer's protocol. An Illumina MiSeq was used to sequence the TCRB libraries. The study's own analysis went as follows. The proprietary platform of the kit vendor was used for demultiplexing, trimming and gene mapping. In its TCRdb copy, this immuneACCESS table keeps in-frame sequences only and misses some clones. Where compared with another copy, unresolved V genes explain less than half of these, and the others have no known cause. The V and J calls and the clone size are those of that table, but D and trimming were determined from the DNA. The table for this sample lists about 100,000 clones; roughly 77% of them were counted only once. Roughly 7% of the sample lies in the top ten.

The CDR3 measures 12 amino acids from cysteine to phenylalanine. The kept DNA is CDR3 alone, 36 bases in frame from the first base. V lost 1 base and J lost 4 bases; the stretch between them is 7 bases long. In the germline V gene (reference sequence), CDR1 corresponds to GTSNPN and CDR2 to SVGIG. The sequencing used PBMCs, collected from a glioma patient treated with radiotherapy, temozolomide or both. The receptor was derived from a man in his forties with glioma. Recombination linked TRBV30 to TRBJ1-1, with TRBD1 as a weak D call on 6 bases. The CDR3 region reads CAWSEGGTEAFF. The bases read TGTGCCTGGAGTGAAGGGGGCACTGAAGCTTTCTTT.